A selection of T cell receptor beta chains follows, all from one sample in a study of cytomegalovirus exposure and HLA in healthy donors. Sequencing used immunoSEQ multiplex PCR; TCRdb keeps in-frame clones, though not all of them. With tens of thousands of clones in the sample, the ten largest clones hold approximately 10%. Specimen: PBMCs. The receptors were gathered from a man aged 50 or older in good health and CMV-seropositive. CDR3s include the opening cysteine and the closing phenylalanine or tryptophan. A D gene is named only where the DNA matches it firmly.

d_call,j_call,v_call,cdr3_nt,cdr3_aa
TRBD2,TRBJ2-6,TRBV4-3,TGCGCCAGCAGCCAAGATTTTAGAGCGGGAGGGAGGGGGGCCAACGTCCTGACTTTC,CASSQDFRAGGRGANVLTF
.,TRBJ2-7,TRBV6-5,TGTGCCAGCAGTTACGATGTCTGGAGGGAGCAGTACTTC,CASSYDVWREQYF
.,TRBJ2-7,TRBV28,TGTGCCAGCAGCTCGGGGTTAGGCGAGCAGTACTTC,CASSSGLGEQYF
TRBD2,TRBJ2-7,TRBV5-6,TGTGCCAGCAATGAGCGGGGAATCTCCTACGAGCAGTACTTC,CASNERGISYEQYF
TRBD1,TRBJ2-5,TRBV7-9,TGTGCCAGCAGCCCGACAGGGCGAGAGACCCAGTACTTC,CASSPTGRETQYF
TRBD1,TRBJ2-3,TRBV5-6,TGTGCCAGCAGCTTCCGACAGGGGCTGGGGACAGATACGCAGTATTTT,CASSFRQGLGTDTQYF
TRBD1,TRBJ2-1,TRBV5-1,TGCGCCAGCAGCCTCGGGACAGGTTCCTACAATGAGCAGTTCTTC,CASSLGTGSYNEQFF
.,TRBJ1-4,TRBV7-9,TGTGCCAGCAGCTTAGAGGGGAAGATTGGAAAACTGTTTTTT,CASSLEGKIGKLFF
TRBD1,TRBJ1-1,TRBV5-6,TGTGCCAGCAGCCTGAACAGGGGGCGGGAAGCTTTCTTT,CASSLNRGREAFF
.,TRBJ2-5,TRBV18,TGTGCCAGCTCACCAAGACAGGAGACCCAGTACTTC,CASSPRQETQYF
.,TRBJ2-5,TRBV30,TGTGCCTGGAGGGTCACAGGGTTCCAAGAGAACCAGTACTTC,CAWRVTGFQENQYF
.,TRBJ1-5,TRBV9,TGTGCCAGCAGCGTATTACGGGGTTACAATCAGCCCCAGCATTTT,CASSVLRGYNQPQHF
TRBD1,TRBJ1-2,TRBV19,TGTGCCAGTAATACCGGGACAGGGGGTTACTATGGCTACACCTTC,CASNTGTGGYYGYTF
TRBD1,TRBJ2-2,TRBV7-2,TGTGCCAGCAGCCCGGACAGGACTAACACCGGGGAGCTGTTTTTT,CASSPDRTNTGELFF
TRBD1,TRBJ2-7,TRBV4-2,TGTGCCAGCAGCCAAGATGTGGGGACAGCGTCCTACGAGCAGTACTTC,CASSQDVGTASYEQYF
TRBD1,TRBJ1-2,TRBV9,TGTGCCAGCAGCGTAGACCCCAGGACAGGGAACTATGGCTACACCTTC,CASSVDPRTGNYGYTF
TRBD1,TRBJ2-6,TRBV11-2,TGTGCCAGCAGTTTACGACCCCGGGACAGGGTGTCTGGGGCCAACGTCCTGACTTTC,CASSLRPRDRVSGANVLTF